These 11 T cell receptor beta chains were all obtained from the same sample, sequenced in a study of naive and memory T cell subsets. Overall study findings and caveats: Naive repertoires, especially CD8, held a few larger clonotypes, possibly memory cells re-expressing CD45RA.

Their recognized antigens are unknown. Two oligonucleotides, mixed equimolar, formed the beta constant-region primer covering TRBC1 and TRBC2. Ligated cDNA was amplified by four rounds of PCR with nested alpha and beta constant-region primers and SP2. TCRdb itself ran the UMI-ligation and nested PCR reads through MiXCR, one entry per CDR3 protein. Counted here are around 83,000 distinct CDR3 sequences, 10% to 12% occurring once; the ten biggest clones make up around 0.13%. The sequencing sample was made of naive CD4+ T cells from blood. These receptors were obtained from a human donor in good health.

The sample holds many counts of this clonotype. The rearrangement joins TRBV12-3 or TRBV12-4 to TRBJ2-2, with TRBD1 identical over 8 bases. V lost 5 bases to trimming and J lost 6 bases; unmatched junction nucleotides: 8. This CDR3 spans 15 amino acids. CDR3 sequence: CASSPDRGMAGELFF. CDR3 DNA sequence: TGTGCCAGCAGTCCCGACAGGGGAATGGCCGGGGAGCTGTTTTTT.

There are a few counts of this clonotype. The rearrangement uses TRBV6-1 and TRBJ2-3; tentative D call: TRBD2 (6 bases). In germline, CDR1 is MNHNS, CDR2 SASEGT. V was trimmed by 4 bases and J by 2 bases, leaving 10 bases between them. The CDR3 length is 14 residues. The CDR3 is CASSASEVTDTQYF. The CDR3 DNA reads TGTGCCAGCAGTGCTAGCGAAGTCACAGATACGCAGTATTTT.

This clonotype showed up just a few times. The V call is TRBV29-1, the J call TRBJ2-1; unclear D gene. The V gene's germline CDR1 is SQVTM and CDR2 ANQGSEA. V dropped 6 bases and J dropped 0 bases, with 15 bases sitting between them. The CDR3 extends over 15 amino acids. In DNA form, the CDR3 reads TGCAGCGTCGCGCCCGGGTCCAGCTCCTACAATGAGCAGTTCTTC. It translates to CSVAPGSSSYNEQFF.

The rearrangement uses TRBV29-1 and TRBJ2-1, with D unclear. The CDR3 is made up of 11 amino acids. Germline V gene sequence: CDR1 SQVTM, CDR2 ANQGSEA. V lost 5 bases, J lost 2 bases, and 4 bases lay in between. The CDR3 sequence is CSVSPYNEQFF. The CDR3 DNA reads as TGCAGCGTTTCTCCCTACAATGAGCAGTTCTTC.

The chain uses TRBV5-1 and TRBJ2-7; D unclear. Germline V gives CDR1 SGHRS, CDR2 YFSETQ. This CDR3 has 16 residues. Trimming left V 0 bases short and J 1 base short, with 14 bases between. DNA for the CDR3: TGCGCCAGCAGCTTGGATGGTTCTGTAATGTCCTACGAGCAGTACTTC. It is translated as CASSLDGSVMSYEQYF.

This chain uses TRBV7-2 with TRBJ2-2; maybe TRBD2 (5 bases). V gave up 5 bases and J gave up 1 base, with 5 bases separating them. The CDR3 is 13 residues long. Germline loops: CDR1 SGHTA, CDR2 FQGNSA. This CDR3 is CASSAGNTGELFF. The CDR3 DNA reads as TGTGCCAGCAGCGCGGGGAACACCGGGGAGCTGTTTTTT.

The table lists this clonotype with a count of one. The chain couples TRBV5-1 to TRBJ1-4, with TRBD1 matching 8 bases. The V and J ends lost 3 bases and 9 bases, in that order; junction bases with no gene match: 4. Germline CDR1 is SGHRS and CDR2 is YFSETQ. CDR3 size: 13 residues. DNA of the CDR3: TGCGCCAGCAGCTGGGGGACAGGAAAAAAACTGTTTTTT. Protein sequence: CASSWGTGKKLFF.

The chain is built from TRBV6-2 or TRBV6-3 and TRBJ2-7, with no clear D. The CDR3 contains 14 residues. V was clipped by 7 bases and J by 0 bases, with 13 bases between them. The germline CDR1 and CDR2 sequences are MNHEY and SVGEGT. The CDR3 nucleotides are TGTGCCAGCACCTCGACTTTGAGCTCCTACGAGCAGTACTTC. It yields the protein CASTSTLSSYEQYF.

This clonotype was seen many times. The chain has TRBV20-1 and TRBJ1-4; 7 nucleotides align to TRBD1. CDR3 length: 15 residues. In germline, CDR1 is DFQATT, CDR2 SNEGSKA (reference sequence). The J segment lost 0 bases and the V segment lost 3 bases, leaving 4 bases of the junction unmatched. This chain's CDR3 is CSARQGTATNEKLFF. CDR3 coding DNA: TGCAGTGCTAGGCAAGGGACAGCAACTAATGAAAAACTGTTTTTT.

The chain is built from TRBV29-1 and TRBJ2-1; D not resolved. V was shortened by 0 bases and J by 4 bases, with 16 bases between the two germline ends. Germline lookup yields CDR1 SQVTM and CDR2 ANQGSEA. The CDR3 covers 16 residues. CDR3 bases: TGCAGCGTTGAAGACTACGGGTCGGGTGTATACAATGAGCAGTTCTTC. Translated, it gives CSVEDYGSGVYNEQFF.

This clonotype appeared a single time. The junction departs from the called germline gene at one end, perhaps through a read error. This chain joins TRBV18 and TRBJ2-3, with D uncertain. This CDR3 has 18 residues. CDR1 is KGHSH and CDR2 is LQKENI in the germline V gene. The CDR3 protein is CASSPVVERHRRTDKQYF. In DNA form, the CDR3 reads TGTGCCAGCTCACCAGTCGTTGAGAGACATCGTCGCACAGATAAGCAGTATTTT.